This T cell receptor beta chain was sequenced for a study of long-term antiretroviral therapy in people with HIV. Findings and limits, study-wide: Blood draws took place between about 2004 and 2018 and possibly involved older ART regimens.

V was shortened by 1 base and J by 2 bases, with 15 bases between the two germline ends. The CDR3 has 16 residues. Germline V lookup: CDR1 SEHNR, CDR2 FQNEAQ (reference sequence). This was the immunoSEQ v3.0 assay at survey level. The assay was immunoSEQ multiplex PCR, and TCRdb's table has in-frame clones only and misses some. The sample has about 20,000 clones, approximately 86% seen once. About this clone: The antigen remains undetermined.

This TCR was sampled from a young man with HIV. The rearrangement joins TRBV7-9 to TRBJ2-7, with D perhaps matching TRBD2 (6 bases). The sequencing here drew on unsorted PBMCs, taken 2.1 years after starting antiretroviral therapy. CDR3 protein: CASSLGWGDPTYEQYF. CDR3 sequence (DNA): TGTGCCAGCAGCTTAGGGTGGGGGGACCCTACCTACGAGCAGTACTTC.